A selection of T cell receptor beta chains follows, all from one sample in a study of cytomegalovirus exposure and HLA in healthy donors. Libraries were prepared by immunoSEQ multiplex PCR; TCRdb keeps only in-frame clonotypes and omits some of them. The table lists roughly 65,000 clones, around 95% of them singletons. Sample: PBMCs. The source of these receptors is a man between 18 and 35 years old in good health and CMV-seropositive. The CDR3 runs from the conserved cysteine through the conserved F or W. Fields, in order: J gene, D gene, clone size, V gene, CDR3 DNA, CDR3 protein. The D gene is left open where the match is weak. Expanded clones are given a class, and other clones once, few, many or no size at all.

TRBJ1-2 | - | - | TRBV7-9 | TGTGCCAGCAGCCTACAGGAGCAGAGTGACTATGGCTACACCTTC | CASSLQEQSDYGYTF
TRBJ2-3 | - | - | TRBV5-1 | TGCGCCAGCAGCGGGGACCGTGCAGGGGCGGATACGCAGTATTTT | CASSGDRAGADTQYF
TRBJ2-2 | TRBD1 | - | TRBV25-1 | TGTGCCAGCGGTGAGACAGGGGACACCGGGGAGCTGTTTTTT | CASGETGDTGELFF
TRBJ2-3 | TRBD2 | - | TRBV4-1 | TGCGCCAGCAGCCTCGTGCTAGCGGGAGGAGGAAGCACAGATACGCAGTATTTT | CASSLVLAGGGSTDTQYF
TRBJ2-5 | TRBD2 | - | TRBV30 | TGTGCCTGGGGGGTAGCGGGAGTGTGGGAGACCCAGTACTTC | CAWGVAGVWETQYF
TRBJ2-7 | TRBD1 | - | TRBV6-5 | TGTGCCAGCAGTACCGACAGGGGTTCGGCCTACGAGCAGTACTTC | CASSTDRGSAYEQYF
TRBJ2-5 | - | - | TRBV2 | TGTGCCAGCAGTGACGGAATTGCGCGGTGGTACTTC | CASSDGIARWYF
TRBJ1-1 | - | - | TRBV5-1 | TGCGCCAGCAGCTTGGAGGCAGGGGCAAAGGGGAACACTGAAGCTTTCTTT | CASSLEAGAKGNTEAFF
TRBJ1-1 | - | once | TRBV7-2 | TGTGCCAGCAGCTTAGTCCGGGGGGCCGAAGCTTTCTTT | CASSLVRGAEAFF
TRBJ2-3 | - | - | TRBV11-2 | TGTGCCAGCAGCTTAGGTTTAGATTTGGTAGATACGCAGTATTTT | CASSLGLDLVDTQYF
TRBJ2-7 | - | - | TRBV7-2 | TGTGCCAGCAGCTTAGCGGACAGAACCTACGAGCAGTACTTC | CASSLADRTYEQYF
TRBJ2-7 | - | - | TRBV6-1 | TGTGCCAGCAGTCCCTACAGGGACGAGCAGTACTTC | CASSPYRDEQYF
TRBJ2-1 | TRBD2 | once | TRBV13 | TGTGCCAGCAGCGGCCTAGCGGGGGGAAATGAGCAGTTCTTC | CASSGLAGGNEQFF